This entry lists 5 T cell receptor beta chains sequenced from one sample in a study of blood T cell repertoires in COVID-19 (dated by TCRdb to 2020 to 2021). The library relied on the immunoSEQ multiplex PCR assay. TCRdb took this table from immuneACCESS and kept in-frame rearrangements with V and J called. Such tables lack part of the clones; where checked against another copy, unresolved V genes explain under half of the gap, and the rest is unexplained. This sample comprises 80,000 to 100,000 clones, roughly 70% of them detected only once. The top ten clonotypes cover less than 5% of the sample. Input material: peripheral blood. Source of these receptors: a man in his 70s with COVID-19, enrolled during active disease.

The rearrangement uses TRBV29-1 and TRBJ1-2; D gene uncertain. CDR1 is SQVTM, CDR2 ANQGSEA, per germline. The germline V and J ends were trimmed by 1 base and 3 bases, with 6 bases remaining between them. This CDR3 is built from 12 residues. For the CDR3, the DNA is TGCAGCGTTGAAGGGCAGTACTATGGCTACACCTTC. Translating it yields CSVEGQYYGYTF.

The rearrangement joins TRBV25-1 to TRBJ1-4; 9 nucleotides agree with TRBD1. The CDR3 loop spans 16 amino acids. The ends lost 1 base at V and 3 bases at J; junction bases unmatched: 3. Per germline, CDR1 MGHDK and CDR2 SYGVNS. The CDR3, as DNA: TGTGCCAGCAGTGAATCGGGACAGGGTCCTAATGAAAAACTGTTTTTT. This translates into CASSESGQGPNEKLFF.

The V gene is TRBV12-3 or TRBV12-4, the J gene TRBJ1-5; 8 bases match TRBD1. V gave up 6 bases and J gave up 4 bases; unmatched junction bases: 2. This CDR3 has 13 amino acids. The CDR3 loop is CASRGTGNQPQHF. CDR3 sequence (DNA): TGTGCCAGCAGGGGGACAGGTAATCAGCCCCAGCATTTT.

The chain uses TRBV4-2 and TRBJ1-6; no reliable D call. This CDR3 has 16 residues. V was trimmed by 0 bases and J by 6 bases, leaving 12 bases between them. CDR1 is LGHNA, CDR2 YNFKEQ, per germline. This chain's CDR3 is CASSQELPSRNSPLHF. In DNA, the CDR3 is TGTGCCAGCAGCCAAGAACTACCCAGCCGTAATTCACCCCTCCACTTT.

The rearrangement uses TRBV9 and TRBJ2-1; the D is unclear. V shed 4 bases and J shed 7 bases, with 9 bases lying between them. This CDR3 has 12 residues. The germline gives CDR1 SGDLS, CDR2 YYNGEE. The CDR3: CASSPPRNEQFF. CDR3 DNA: TGTGCCAGCAGCCCCCCCCGGAATGAGCAGTTCTTC.